Each of the 28 T cell receptor beta chains below was sequenced from the same sample in a study of control samples from healthy donors and cancer patients (dated by TCRdb to 2018 to 2021). Library method: the immunoSEQ multiplex PCR assay. TCRdb took over this immuneACCESS table, retaining in-frame rearrangements with V and J assigned. Such tables are incomplete; in checked studies, under half of the missing clones stem from an unresolved V gene, and the remainder is unexplained. The sample has approximately 170,000 clones on record, approximately 92% of them singletons. Of the sample, roughly 4.3% is held by the ten largest clones. Sequencing input: blood. The receptors were sampled from an older woman in good health.

CDR3 sequence: CASSPPGTDSEAFF. CDR3 coding DNA: TGTGCCAGCTCACCCCCCGGGACAGACTCTGAAGCTTTCTTT. The rearrangement joins TRBV18 to TRBJ1-1; 7 nucleotides match TRBD1. Trimming at V came to 3 bases and at J to 6 bases, leaving 7 bases not matched to a gene. From germline, CDR1 is KGHSH and CDR2 LQKENI. The CDR3 is made up of 14 amino acids.

This clone was detected only once. This chain links TRBV7-9 with TRBJ1-5; D is undetermined. CDR1 is SEHNR and CDR2 is FQNEAQ in the germline V gene (reference sequence). Deletions cut 6 bases from V and 4 bases from J, with 10 bases between. The CDR3 contains 13 residues. CDR3 amino acids: CASSGWGNQPQHF. CDR3 DNA: TGTGCCAGCAGTGGGTGGGGTAATCAGCCCCAGCATTTT.

This chain joins TRBV28 and TRBJ1-6; possible D gene TRBD1, 5 bases. The CDR3 consists of 15 residues. Looked up from germline, CDR1 is MDHEN and CDR2 is SYDVKM. V shed 2 bases and J shed 10 bases, with 15 bases lying between them. CDR3 in amino acids: CASSLPGLGGSPLHF. Here the CDR3 DNA reads TGTGCCAGCAGTTTACCAGGGTTGGGAGGATCACCCCTCCACTTT.

This clone was observed once. The chain combines TRBV9 with TRBJ1-1; the D is unclear. The CDR3 contains 15 residues. Looked up from germline, CDR1 is SGDLS and CDR2 is YYNGEE. Trimming stripped 0 bases from V and 3 bases from J, with 12 bases between. The chain's CDR3 is CASSVGPGGDTEAFF. In nucleotides, the CDR3 is TGTGCCAGCAGCGTAGGTCCGGGTGGGGACACTGAAGCTTTCTTT.

This chain connects TRBV7-8 to TRBJ2-5; D call uncertain. Germline-derived CDR1 and CDR2 are SGHVS and FQNEAQ. The CDR3 sequence is 14 residues long. The V end was cut by 3 bases, the J end by 1 base, with 9 bases between. CDR3 region: CASSFGVGQETQYF. CDR3 nucleotides: TGTGCCAGCAGCTTTGGGGTGGGCCAAGAGACCCAGTACTTC.

Here the CDR3 DNA reads TGTGCCAGCAGCACCCAACAGGGGAGGGAGGGCTACACCTTC. Protein sequence: CASSTQQGREGYTF. This rearrangement joins TRBV7-2 to TRBJ1-2; 7 bases match TRBD1. CDR1 SGHTA and CDR2 FQGNSA come from the germline V gene. There are 14 residues in the CDR3. Trimming cost V 5 bases and J 8 bases; bases outside gene matches: 11.

This clone appeared once. The chain recombines TRBV7-3 with TRBJ2-6; D may correspond to TRBD1 or TRBD2 (5 bases each). The CDR3 spans 16 residues. The V gene's germline CDR1 is SGHTA and CDR2 FQGTGA. V was trimmed by 5 bases and J by 2 bases, leaving 13 bases between them. The CDR3 nucleotides are TGTGCCAGCAGCCCCACACGGGACGCTGGGGCCAACGTCCTGACTTTC. The encoded protein is CASSPTRDAGANVLTF.

With respect to this clone: One end of the junction varies from germline; a read error may be responsible. The chain has TRBV9 and TRBJ2-7; perhaps TRBD2 as D (6 bases). This CDR3 region has 13 residues. CDR1 is SGDLS, CDR2 YYNGEE, per germline. CDR3 protein: CASSVADGRGLDF. Here the CDR3 DNA reads TGTGCCAGCAGCGTAGCTGACGGGCGGGGTTTGGACTTC.

V is TRBV4-2 and J is TRBJ2-5; 12 nucleotides align to TRBD2. Germline trimming cut 2 bases from V and 2 bases from J; bases unmatched to any gene: 0. Germline CDR1 is LGHNA and CDR2 is YNFKEQ. The CDR3 has 15 amino acids. This chain's CDR3 is CASSQTSGGQETQYF. DNA for the CDR3: TGTGCCAGCAGCCAAACTAGCGGGGGGCAAGAGACCCAGTACTTC.

The rearrangement joins TRBV18 to TRBJ1-1; D is possibly TRBD1 (5 bases). This CDR3 is built from 14 residues. V gave up 6 bases and J gave up 6 bases, with 17 bases separating them. The germline gives CDR1 KGHSH, CDR2 LQKENI. The CDR3 region has the DNA TGTGCCAGCTCCCAGACAGCCTGGGGCCCTGAAGCTTTCTTT. Its translation: CASSQTAWGPEAFF.

A remark on this clone: This same CDR3 is encoded by further DNA sequences in the sample. This chain links TRBV9 with TRBJ2-3; D call uncertain. Trimming pared 0 bases from V and 0 bases from J, leaving 5 bases between. CDR3 length: 14 residues. Looked up from germline, CDR1 is SGDLS and CDR2 is YYNGEE. CDR3 coding DNA: TGTGCCAGCAGCGTAGCTCCTAGCACAGATACGCAGTATTTT. This sequence encodes CASSVAPSTDTQYF. Full variable domain (outside the CDR3, taken from reference TRBV9 and TRBJ2-3): DSGVTQTPKHLITATGQRVTLRCSPRSGDLSVYWYQQSLDQGLQFLIQYYNGEERAKGNILERFSAQQFPDLHSELNLSSLELGDSALYFCASSVAPSTDTQYFGPGTRLTVL.

The chain uses TRBV6-5 and TRBJ1-1; 7 bases align to TRBD1. Trimming cost V 6 bases and J 0 bases; bases outside gene matches: 7. This CDR3 region has 15 residues. From germline, CDR1 is MNHEY and CDR2 SVGAGI. CDR3 in amino acids: CASRPGQNMNTEAFF. The CDR3 nucleotides are TGTGCCAGCAGACCGGGACAGAATATGAACACTGAAGCTTTCTTT.

The chain combines TRBV7-2 with TRBJ2-3, with 7 bases identical to TRBD2. This CDR3 is built from 16 residues. V dropped 3 bases and J dropped 3; count of bases not matched to a gene: 9. Germline assignment: CDR1 SGHTA and CDR2 FQGNSA. Written as DNA, the CDR3 is TGTGCCAGCAGCTTTGGGGCTAGCGGAAGTACAGATACGCAGTATTTT. The encoded protein is CASSFGASGSTDTQYF.

The CDR3 sequence is CASSVGDNKADTQYF. The DNA of the CDR3 is TGTGCCAGCAGTGTGGGTGATAATAAGGCAGATACGCAGTATTTT. The J gene is TRBJ2-3, the V gene TRBV7-9; no firm D call. There are 15 residues in the CDR3. The V gene lost 6 bases and the J gene lost 4 bases, with 17 bases spanning the gap. CDR1 is SEHNR and CDR2 is FQNEAQ in the germline V gene (reference sequence).

This CDR3 reads CASSQTRREKLFF. For the CDR3, the DNA is TGTGCCAGCAGTCAAACCCGGCGGGAAAAACTGTTTTTT. This chain joins TRBV6-2 or TRBV6-3 and TRBJ1-4; D is undetermined. Germline V gene sequence: CDR1 MNHEY, CDR2 SVGEGT. The V gene lost 5 bases and the J gene lost 8 bases, with 12 bases spanning the gap. This CDR3 is 13 amino acids long.

The gene calls are TRBV7-2 and TRBJ1-2; unclear D gene. Between the trimmed V and J ends, which lost 3 bases and 0 bases, there was a span of 14 bases. The length of the CDR3 is 16 residues. Looked up from germline, CDR1 is SGHTA and CDR2 is FQGNSA. CDR3 protein: CASSLTPGLANYGYTF. The CDR3 nucleotides read TGTGCCAGCAGCTTGACCCCAGGCCTTGCTAACTATGGCTACACCTTC.

The CDR3 sequence: CASSLDVGGGRYGYTF. CDR3 DNA sequence: TGTGCCAGCAGTTTAGATGTGGGAGGCGGGAGGTATGGCTACACCTTC. This chain links TRBV27 with TRBJ1-2; D gene uncertain. V was cut by 2 bases and J by 5 bases, with 18 bases left in between. The CDR3 contains 16 residues. Germline V lookup: CDR1 MNHEY, CDR2 SMNVEV (reference sequence).

This clone has only one observation. The CDR3 DNA is TGTGCCAGCAGCTTAGCCCGGGACAGGGGGCAAAAACTGTTTTTT. This sequence encodes CASSLARDRGQKLFF. The rearrangement uses TRBV7-2 and TRBJ1-4, with TRBD1 identical over 12 bases. V shed 0 bases, J shed 9 bases, and the junction held 2 bases outside the gene matches. The germline CDR1 and CDR2 sequences are SGHTA and FQGNSA. This CDR3 is 15 amino acids long.

This rearrangement joins TRBV6-5 to TRBJ1-6; D may be TRBD1 (6 bases). Germline lookup yields CDR1 MNHEY and CDR2 SVGAGI. Trimming shortened V by 8 bases and J by 7 bases, and 15 bases separated the two germline ends. The CDR3 spans 14 residues. The CDR3: CASHSGASNSPLHF. CDR3 bases: TGTGCCAGCCACTCAGGGGCTTCAAATTCACCCCTCCACTTT.

The chain employs TRBV11-3 and TRBJ1-1; TRBD1 agrees at 8 bases. Germline V CDR1 and CDR2: SGHNT, YENEEA. The CDR3 has 14 amino acids. V trimming: 5 bases; J trimming: 2 bases; junction bases outside the gene matches: 4. CDR3 coding DNA: TGTGCCAGCAGCCAACAGGGGGGAAACACTGAAGCTTTCTTT. Its protein is CASSQQGGNTEAFF.

The chain combines TRBV6-2 or TRBV6-3 with TRBJ1-1; a possible D gene is TRBD1 (6 bases). V was cut by 3 bases and J by 4 bases, with 15 bases left in between. This CDR3 comprises 15 residues. Germline lookup yields CDR1 MNHEY and CDR2 SVGEGT. CDR3 protein: CASSYLGGATTEAFF. The CDR3 DNA sequence: TGTGCCAGCAGTTATCTCGGGGGGGCGACCACTGAAGCTTTCTTT.

The V and J genes are TRBV4-1 and TRBJ1-3, with 9 bases matching TRBD1. The CDR3 sequence is 17 residues long. Trimming cost V 4 bases and J 1 base; bases outside gene matches: 8. Looked up from germline, CDR1 is MGHRA and CDR2 is YSYEKL. Here the CDR3 DNA reads TGCGCCAGCAGCCCCATGAAGGGACAGGGATCTGGAAACACCATATATTTT. Its protein product is CASSPMKGQGSGNTIYF.

A note on this clone: The junction shows a germline mismatch at one end, possibly a read error. The rearrangement uses TRBV5-6 and TRBJ1-1, with 10 bases lining up with TRBD1. Germline V gives CDR1 SGHDT, CDR2 YYEEEE. The CDR3 is 15 residues long. CDR3 loop: CASSFFDRGRTEAFF. The CDR3 DNA reads as TGCGCCAGCAGCTTTTTCGACAGGGGGCGGACTGAAGCTTTCTTT.

This rearrangement joins TRBV5-4 to TRBJ2-1; D might be TRBD1 (6 bases). Germline-derived CDR1 and CDR2 are SGHNT and YYREEE (reference sequence). The V end was cut by 2 bases, the J end by 6 bases, with 12 bases between. This CDR3 comprises 14 residues. The CDR3 coding sequence is TGTGCCAGCAGCTTAGGGGGAACTGGCAATGAGCAGTTCTTC. It yields the protein CASSLGGTGNEQFF.

CDR3: CASSTPGDRTEAFF. The CDR3 nucleotides are TGTGCCAGCAGCACTCCGGGGGATCGCACTGAAGCTTTCTTT. V usage is TRBV7-9 and J usage is TRBJ1-1, with a possible D match to TRBD1 (5 bases). Germline V gene lookup returns CDR1 SEHNR and CDR2 FQNEAQ (reference sequence). V was pared by 5 bases and J by 4 bases, with 14 bases between. CDR3 length: 14 amino acids.

The table lists this clone with a count of one. CDR3 in DNA: TGTGCCAGCTCACCTAACGACAGGGGTAATGAGCAGTTCTTC. Translating it yields CASSPNDRGNEQFF. J is TRBJ2-1 and V is TRBV18; 8 bases align to TRBD1. The CDR3 is 14 residues long. The germline gives CDR1 KGHSH, CDR2 LQKENI. V trimming: 3 bases; J trimming: 7 bases; junction bases outside the gene matches: 5.

The chain couples TRBV12-3 or TRBV12-4 to TRBJ1-2; no definite D call. With 6 bases removed from V and 8 bases from J, the gap between germline ends came to 16 bases. The CDR3 totals 13 residues. The CDR3 DNA follows: TGTGCCAGCAGATCGGACTATTCGGGGGGCTACACCTTC. This translates into CASRSDYSGGYTF.

The CDR3 nucleotides read TGTGCCAGCAGCACGGGGACAGGGGGAGTAGAAAAACTGTTTTTT. Residues: CASSTGTGGVEKLFF. This rearrangement joins TRBV27 to TRBJ1-4, with 11 bases that match TRBD1. CDR1 and CDR2 (germline): MNHEY, SMNVEV (reference sequence). V shed 6 bases, J shed 8 bases, and the junction held 8 bases outside the gene matches. The CDR3 is made up of 15 amino acids.